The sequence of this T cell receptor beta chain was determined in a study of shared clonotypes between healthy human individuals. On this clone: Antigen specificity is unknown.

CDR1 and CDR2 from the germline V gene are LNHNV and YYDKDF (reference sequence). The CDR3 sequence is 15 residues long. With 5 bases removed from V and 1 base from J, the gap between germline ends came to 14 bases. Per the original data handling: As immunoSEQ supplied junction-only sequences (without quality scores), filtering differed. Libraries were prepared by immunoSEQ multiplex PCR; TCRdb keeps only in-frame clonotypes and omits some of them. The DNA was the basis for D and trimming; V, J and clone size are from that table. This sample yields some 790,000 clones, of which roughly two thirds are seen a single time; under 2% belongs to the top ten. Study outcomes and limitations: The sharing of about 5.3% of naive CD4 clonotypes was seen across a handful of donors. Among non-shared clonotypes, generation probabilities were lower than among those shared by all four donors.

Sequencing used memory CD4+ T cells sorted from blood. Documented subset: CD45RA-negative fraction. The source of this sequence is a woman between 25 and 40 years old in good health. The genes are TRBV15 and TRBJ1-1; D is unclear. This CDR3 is CATSLGGVGNTEAFF. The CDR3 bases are TGTGCCACCAGCCTCGGCGGCGTCGGGAACACTGAAGCTTTCTTT.